This T cell receptor beta chain is drawn from a study of tumor-infiltrating lymphocytes in primary liver carcinoma. The roughly 20-31 mg bulk tissue piece was not sorted before simultaneous RNA and DNA extraction. All patients had surgically resected primary liver carcinoma. Every tumor was sampled at five separate regions. Viable tumor cells exceeded 90% in all tumor samples. The V gene's germline CDR1 is SGHAT and CDR2 FQNNGV. The V segment lost 5 bases and the J segment 4 bases; nucleotides outside the gene matches: 9. CDR3 length equals 16 residues. This clonotype showed up many times. A primer in the constant region served to generate TCR beta cDNA from roughly 450 ng of total RNA. The TCR beta library was amplified through three nested multiplex PCR rounds in a modified ARM-PCR procedure. The opening two PCR rounds, nine to eleven cycles each, paired TRBV1-TRBV30 forward primers with a C-beta reverse primer. TCRdb analysed the multiplex PCR reads with MiXCR anew, one entry per CDR3 protein. The sample shows roughly 120,000 distinct CDR3 sequences, around 64% of them seen only once.

This TCR derives from a woman aged 55-70 years with primary liver carcinoma and hepatitis B virus infection. This chain connects TRBV11-2 to TRBJ2-2; 8 bases are shared with TRBD1. The specimen sequenced was liver tumor tissue from sampling region 3. Subset noted: tumor region T3, left-lateral pole. The CDR3 coding sequence is TGTGCCAGCAGCCCGCGACAGGGGCGCGTCACCGGGGAGCTGTTTTTT. Its translation: CASSPRQGRVTGELFF.